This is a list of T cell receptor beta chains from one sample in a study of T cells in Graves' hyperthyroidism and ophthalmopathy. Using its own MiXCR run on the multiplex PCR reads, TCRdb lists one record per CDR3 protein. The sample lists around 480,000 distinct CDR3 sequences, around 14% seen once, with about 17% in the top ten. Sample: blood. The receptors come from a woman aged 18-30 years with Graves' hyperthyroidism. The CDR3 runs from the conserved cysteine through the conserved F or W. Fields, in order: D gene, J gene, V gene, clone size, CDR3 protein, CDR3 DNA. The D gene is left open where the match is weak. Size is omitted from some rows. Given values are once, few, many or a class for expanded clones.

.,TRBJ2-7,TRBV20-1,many,CSARDVGDYEQYF,TGCAGTGCCCGGGACGTCGGGGATTACGAGCAGTACTTC
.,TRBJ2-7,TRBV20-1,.,CSATPGFRWPSYEQYF,TGCAGTGCTACACCGGGGTTCCGTTGGCCCTCCTACGAGCAGTACTTC
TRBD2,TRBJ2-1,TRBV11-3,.,CASSSRASGSNEQFF,TGTGCCAGCAGCTCCCGCGCTAGCGGGAGCAATGAGCAGTTCTTC
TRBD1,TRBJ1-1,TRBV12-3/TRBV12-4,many,CASTVRGDTEAFF,TGTGCCAGCACCGTCAGGGGGGACACTGAAGCTTTCTTT
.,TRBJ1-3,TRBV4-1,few,CASSQGGAGNTIYF,TGCGCCAGCAGCCAAGGGGGGGCTGGAAACACCATATATTTT
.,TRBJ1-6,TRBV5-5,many,CASSLAQRDNSPLHF,TGTGCCAGCAGCTTGGCACAGCGGGATAATTCACCCCTCCACTTT
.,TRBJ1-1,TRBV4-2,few,CASSQGEVNTEAFF,TGTGCCAGCAGCCAAGGTGAGGTTAACACTGAAGCTTTCTTT
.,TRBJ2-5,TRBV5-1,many,CASSLSAGQGRETQYF,TGCGCCAGCAGCTTGAGTGCAGGGCAGGGGAGAGAGACCCAGTACTTC
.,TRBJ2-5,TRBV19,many,CASTPSGNSPGQAGGTQYF,TGTGCCAGTACCCCTTCGGGAAACTCACCGGGACAAGCGGGTGGGACCCAGTACTTC
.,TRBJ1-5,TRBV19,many,CASSSPGGSVNQPQHF,TGTGCCAGTAGTTCCCCGGGAGGGAGCGTCAATCAGCCCCAGCATTTT
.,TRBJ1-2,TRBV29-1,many,CSVKGGQLMDYGYTF,TGCAGCGTTAAGGGGGGTCAGCTGATGGACTATGGCTACACCTTC
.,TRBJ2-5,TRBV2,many,CASGGGRKETQYF,TGTGCCAGCGGGGGGGGGCGCAAAGAGACCCAGTACTTC
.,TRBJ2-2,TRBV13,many,CASSPKGWVKWSGELFF,TGTGCCAGCAGCCCGAAGGGGTGGGTGAAATGGTCCGGGGAGCTGTTTTTT
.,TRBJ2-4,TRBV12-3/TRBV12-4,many,CASSLGNERRMIQYF,TGTGCCAGCAGTTTAGGGAACGAGCGGCGTATGATTCAGTACTTC
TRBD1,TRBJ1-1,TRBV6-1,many,CASKRRQGLLNTEAFF,TGTGCCAGCAAACGACGACAGGGGCTACTGAACACTGAAGCTTTCTTT
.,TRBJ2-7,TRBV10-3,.,CAISESPLGYEQYF,TGTGCCATCAGTGAGTCGCCCCTGGGTTACGAGCAGTACTTC
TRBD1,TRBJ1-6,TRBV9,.,CASSARGGYDNSPLHF,TGTGCCAGCAGCGCGAGAGGGGGCTACGATAATTCACCCCTCCACTTT
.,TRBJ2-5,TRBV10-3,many,CAIKFGQQETQYF,TGTGCCATCAAATTTGGACAGCAAGAGACCCAGTACTTC
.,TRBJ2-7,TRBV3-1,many,CASSQGGGSYEQYF,TGTGCCAGCAGCCAAGGGGGCGGGTCCTACGAGCAGTACTTC
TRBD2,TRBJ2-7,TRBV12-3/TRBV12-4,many,CASSRRLAGDYEQYF,TGTGCCAGCAGTCGAAGACTAGCGGGAGACTACGAGCAGTACTTC
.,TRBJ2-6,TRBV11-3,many,CASSAGITSSGANVLTF,TGTGCCAGCAGCGCAGGGATCACAAGCTCTGGGGCCAACGTCCTGACTTTC
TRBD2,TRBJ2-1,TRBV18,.,CASSTSHGGRGGNEQFF,TGTGCCAGCTCAACCTCCCACGGCGGGAGGGGGGGCAATGAGCAGTTCTTC
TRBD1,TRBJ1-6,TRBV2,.,CASSAVTGIYNSPLHF,TGTGCCAGCAGTGCGGTGACAGGGATCTATAATTCACCCCTCCACTTT
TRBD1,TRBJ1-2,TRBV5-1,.,CASRSGTGGENKSYTF,TGCGCCAGCAGATCCGGGACAGGGGGCGAAAATAAAAGCTACACCTTC
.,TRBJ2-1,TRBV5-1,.,CASSLGQNYNEQFF,TGCGCCAGCAGCTTGGGGCAGAATTACAATGAGCAGTTCTTC
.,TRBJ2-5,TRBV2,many,CASSEGTFQETQYF,TGTGCCAGCAGTGAAGGGACCTTTCAAGAGACCCAGTACTTC
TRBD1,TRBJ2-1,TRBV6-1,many,CASSWGSVGQGYNEQFF,TGTGCCAGCAGTTGGGGTAGTGTAGGACAGGGATACAATGAGCAGTTCTTC
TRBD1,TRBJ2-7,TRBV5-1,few,CASSLPRTGSTYEQYF,TGCGCCAGCAGCTTGCCCCGGACAGGGTCGACCTACGAGCAGTACTTC
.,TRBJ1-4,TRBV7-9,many,CASSGTGFSEKLFF,TGTGCCAGCAGCGGAACAGGGTTCAGTGAAAAACTGTTTTTT
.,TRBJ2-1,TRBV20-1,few,CSARRGNEQFF,TGCAGTGCTAGAAGGGGCAATGAGCAGTTCTTC
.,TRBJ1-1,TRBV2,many,CASSYPGTPNTEAFF,TGTGCCAGCAGTTATCCCGGGACACCAAACACTGAAGCTTTCTTT
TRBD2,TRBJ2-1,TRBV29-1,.,CSVDPASGFAYNEQFF,TGCAGCGTTGATCCGGCTAGCGGGTTTGCTTACAATGAGCAGTTCTTC
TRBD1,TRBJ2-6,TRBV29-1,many,CSAGGSGANVLTF,TGCAGCGCAGGGGGATCTGGGGCCAACGTCCTGACTTTC
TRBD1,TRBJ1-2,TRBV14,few,CASSHRDRGPRGYTF,TGTGCCAGCAGTCACCGAGACAGGGGCCCAAGGGGCTACACCTTC
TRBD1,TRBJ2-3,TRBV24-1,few,CATSDPGTGEPDTQYF,TGTGCCACCAGCGACCCCGGGACAGGGGAACCAGATACGCAGTATTTT
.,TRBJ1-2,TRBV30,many,CAWSVGINYGYTF,TGTGCCTGGAGTGTCGGGATCAACTATGGCTACACCTTC
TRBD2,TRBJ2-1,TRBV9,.,CASSPASGIYNEQFF,TGTGCCAGCAGCCCAGCTAGCGGGATATACAATGAGCAGTTCTTC
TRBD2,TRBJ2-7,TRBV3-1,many,CASSPGLAGATYEQYF,TGTGCCAGCAGCCCCGGACTAGCGGGAGCCACCTACGAGCAGTACTTC
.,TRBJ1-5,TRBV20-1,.,CSTSQAQGGDNQPQHF,TGCAGTACTAGTCAGGCCCAGGGAGGAGATAATCAGCCCCAGCATTTT
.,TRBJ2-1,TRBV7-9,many,CASSLGMGRSNEQFF,TGTGCCAGCAGCTTAGGTATGGGGCGAAGCAATGAGCAGTTCTTC
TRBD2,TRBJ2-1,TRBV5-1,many,CASSSERESYNEQFF,TGCGCCAGCAGCTCCGAGCGGGAGTCTTACAATGAGCAGTTCTTC